This is a list of T cell receptor beta chains from one sample in a study of identical twins. TCRdb ran MiXCR on the 5' RACE reads and lists one entry per CDR3 protein. The data contain 1.5 million to 2 million distinct CDR3 sequences, less than 35% of them singletons. Sequenced input: cord blood. The receptor source for this set is a newborn girl in good health. Each CDR3 is given with its conserved first and last residue. Each record gives: V gene, J gene, clone size, D gene, CDR3 protein, CDR3 DNA. A D gene is named only where the DNA matches it firmly. Size tells how often a clone was seen (once, few, many) or the class of an expanded clone, and some rows leave it out.

v_call: TRBV20-1
j_call: TRBJ2-1
clone_size: few
d_call: NA
cdr3_aa: CSAREGNRRREQFF
cdr3_nt: TGCAGTGCTAGGGAGGGGAATAGACGGCGGGAGCAGTTCTTC

v_call: TRBV14
j_call: TRBJ2-3
clone_size: many
d_call: TRBD2
cdr3_aa: CASSQDGALAGLDTQYF
cdr3_nt: TGTGCCAGCAGCCAAGATGGAGCCCTAGCGGGGTTGGATACGCAGTATTTT

v_call: TRBV7-2
j_call: TRBJ2-5
clone_size: NA
d_call: NA
cdr3_aa: CASSGRSRETQYF
cdr3_nt: TGTGCCAGCAGCGGACGGAGTAGAGAGACCCAGTACTTC

v_call: TRBV9
j_call: TRBJ1-5
clone_size: few
d_call: NA
cdr3_aa: CASSVGPGVGQPQHF
cdr3_nt: TGTGCCAGCAGCGTAGGGCCGGGGGTGGGTCAGCCCCAGCATTTT

v_call: TRBV28
j_call: TRBJ2-7
clone_size: NA
d_call: NA
cdr3_aa: CASNLGGRLYEQYF
cdr3_nt: TGTGCCAGCAACCTAGGGGGACGACTATACGAGCAGTACTTC

v_call: TRBV2
j_call: TRBJ2-1
clone_size: few
d_call: TRBD2
cdr3_aa: CASFQQWASGHNEQFF
cdr3_nt: TGTGCCAGCTTTCAACAATGGGCTAGCGGACACAATGAGCAGTTCTTC

v_call: TRBV20-1
j_call: TRBJ1-2
clone_size: many
d_call: NA
cdr3_aa: CSARGEYGYTF
cdr3_nt: TGCAGTGCTAGAGGGGAGTATGGCTACACCTTC

v_call: TRBV6-5
j_call: TRBJ2-3
clone_size: few
d_call: TRBD2
cdr3_aa: CASSYSAGLATDTQYF
cdr3_nt: TGTGCCAGCAGTTACTCTGCGGGACTAGCGACAGATACGCAGTATTTT

v_call: TRBV25-1
j_call: TRBJ2-1
clone_size: few
d_call: NA
cdr3_aa: CASSEYSTPGALYNEQFF
cdr3_nt: TGTGCCAGCAGTGAATATTCCACCCCGGGGGCCCTCTACAATGAGCAGTTCTTC

v_call: TRBV27
j_call: TRBJ2-1
clone_size: NA
d_call: TRBD2
cdr3_aa: CASSLTPTSLVYNEQFF
cdr3_nt: TGTGCCAGCAGTTTAACCCCGACTAGCTTAGTCTACAATGAGCAGTTCTTC

v_call: TRBV5-5
j_call: TRBJ2-5
clone_size: NA
d_call: NA
cdr3_aa: CASSRRTPVETQYF
cdr3_nt: TGTGCCAGCAGCCGCCGGACCCCGGTTGAGACCCAGTACTTC

v_call: TRBV5-1
j_call: TRBJ2-2
clone_size: few
d_call: NA
cdr3_aa: CASSLDAGTGELFF
cdr3_nt: TGCGCCAGCAGCTTGGACGCGGGTACCGGGGAGCTGTTTTTT

v_call: TRBV29-1
j_call: TRBJ2-1
clone_size: NA
d_call: TRBD2
cdr3_aa: CSVAVAGGLKQFF
cdr3_nt: TGCAGCGTCGCCGTAGCGGGAGGGCTCAAGCAGTTCTTC

v_call: TRBV29-1
j_call: TRBJ2-7
clone_size: few
d_call: TRBD1
cdr3_aa: CSAGQGQGYYEQYF
cdr3_nt: TGCAGCGCTGGGCAGGGACAGGGGTACTACGAGCAGTACTTC

v_call: TRBV19
j_call: TRBJ2-5
clone_size: NA
d_call: NA
cdr3_aa: CASSTRDTGETQYF
cdr3_nt: TGTGCCAGTAGTACCCGGGACACGGGGGAGACCCAGTACTTC

v_call: TRBV20-1
j_call: TRBJ2-3
clone_size: NA
d_call: TRBD2
cdr3_aa: CRAHLAGSTDTQYF
cdr3_nt: TGCAGGGCCCATTTAGCGGGGTCCACAGATACGCAGTATTTT

v_call: TRBV20-1
j_call: TRBJ2-1
clone_size: few
d_call: NA
cdr3_aa: CSANWGTGQDEQFF
cdr3_nt: TGCAGTGCTAACTGGGGGACTGGACAGGATGAGCAGTTCTTC

v_call: TRBV10-3
j_call: TRBJ2-3
clone_size: few
d_call: TRBD2
cdr3_aa: CAISHGTSGDTQYF
cdr3_nt: TGTGCCATCAGCCATGGGACTAGCGGCGATACGCAGTATTTT

v_call: TRBV25-1
j_call: TRBJ2-7
clone_size: once
d_call: NA
cdr3_aa: CASSERQGGHYEQYF
cdr3_nt: TGTGCCAGCAGTGAACGACAGGGAGGTCACTACGAGCAGTACTTC

v_call: TRBV28
j_call: TRBJ2-5
clone_size: many
d_call: TRBD1
cdr3_aa: CASSSPRQGIQETQYF
cdr3_nt: TGTGCCAGCAGTTCCCCTCGACAGGGCATTCAAGAGACCCAGTACTTC

v_call: TRBV11-2
j_call: TRBJ2-3
clone_size: NA
d_call: NA
cdr3_aa: CASSQNQDYTQYF
cdr3_nt: TGTGCCAGCAGCCAAAATCAAGATTATACGCAGTATTTT

v_call: TRBV7-6
j_call: TRBJ2-1
clone_size: NA
d_call: TRBD2
cdr3_aa: CASSFTGTSMLTNEQFF
cdr3_nt: TGTGCCAGCAGTTTTACCGGGACTAGCATGCTTACGAATGAGCAGTTCTTC

v_call: TRBV3-1
j_call: TRBJ2-3
clone_size: NA
d_call: NA
cdr3_aa: CASSQADGTDTQYF
cdr3_nt: TGTGCCAGCAGCCAAGCCGACGGCACAGATACGCAGTATTTT

v_call: TRBV10-3
j_call: TRBJ2-1
clone_size: few
d_call: NA
cdr3_aa: CAISEGGNRVNEQFF
cdr3_nt: TGTGCCATCAGTGAGGGGGGGAACAGAGTCAATGAGCAGTTCTTC

v_call: TRBV20-1
j_call: TRBJ1-2
clone_size: few
d_call: TRBD1
cdr3_aa: CSARVPGQVFDDTF
cdr3_nt: TGCAGTGCTAGAGTCCCGGGACAGGTCTTTGACGACACCTTC

v_call: TRBV11-2
j_call: TRBJ2-7
clone_size: many
d_call: TRBD1
cdr3_aa: CASSLGTGGNEQYF
cdr3_nt: TGTGCCAGCAGTTTAGGGACAGGGGGCAATGAGCAGTACTTC

v_call: TRBV20-1
j_call: TRBJ2-1
clone_size: NA
d_call: TRBD2
cdr3_aa: CSEASGRAGANEQFF
cdr3_nt: TGCAGTGAGGCCAGCGGGAGGGCCGGGGCCAATGAGCAGTTCTTC

v_call: TRBV4-1
j_call: TRBJ2-1
clone_size: NA
d_call: TRBD2
cdr3_aa: CASSLLAGGPRYNEQFF
cdr3_nt: TGCGCCAGCAGCCTACTAGCGGGAGGCCCGAGATACAATGAGCAGTTCTTC

v_call: TRBV5-4
j_call: TRBJ2-3
clone_size: NA
d_call: NA
cdr3_aa: CASSSQPADTQYF
cdr3_nt: TGTGCCAGCAGCTCCCAACCCGCAGATACGCAGTATTTT

v_call: TRBV21-1
j_call: TRBJ1-4
clone_size: NA
d_call: NA
cdr3_aa: CASSSSTEKLFF
cdr3_nt: TGTGCCAGCAGCTCAAGCACCGAAAAACTGTTTTTT

v_call: TRBV9
j_call: TRBJ1-2
clone_size: few
d_call: NA
cdr3_aa: CASSVGWLTYGYTF
cdr3_nt: TGTGCCAGCAGCGTAGGGTGGCTGACTTATGGCTACACCTTC

v_call: TRBV7-2
j_call: TRBJ2-6
clone_size: few
d_call: NA
cdr3_aa: CASSLVGTPRSGANVLTF
cdr3_nt: TGTGCCAGCAGCTTAGTAGGGACACCTCGCTCTGGGGCCAACGTCCTGACTTTC

v_call: TRBV7-9
j_call: TRBJ2-7
clone_size: NA
d_call: TRBD1
cdr3_aa: CASSLTGQRTYEQYF
cdr3_nt: TGTGCCAGCAGTTTAACGGGACAGAGAACCTACGAGCAGTACTTC

v_call: TRBV29-1
j_call: TRBJ2-7
clone_size: many
d_call: NA
cdr3_aa: CSVEYGLDGNSYEQYF
cdr3_nt: TGCAGCGTTGAATACGGGCTGGACGGTAATTCCTACGAGCAGTACTTC

v_call: TRBV6-5
j_call: TRBJ2-5
clone_size: many
d_call: TRBD2
cdr3_aa: CASSTSGYQETQYF
cdr3_nt: TGTGCCAGCAGTACTAGCGGCTACCAAGAGACCCAGTACTTC